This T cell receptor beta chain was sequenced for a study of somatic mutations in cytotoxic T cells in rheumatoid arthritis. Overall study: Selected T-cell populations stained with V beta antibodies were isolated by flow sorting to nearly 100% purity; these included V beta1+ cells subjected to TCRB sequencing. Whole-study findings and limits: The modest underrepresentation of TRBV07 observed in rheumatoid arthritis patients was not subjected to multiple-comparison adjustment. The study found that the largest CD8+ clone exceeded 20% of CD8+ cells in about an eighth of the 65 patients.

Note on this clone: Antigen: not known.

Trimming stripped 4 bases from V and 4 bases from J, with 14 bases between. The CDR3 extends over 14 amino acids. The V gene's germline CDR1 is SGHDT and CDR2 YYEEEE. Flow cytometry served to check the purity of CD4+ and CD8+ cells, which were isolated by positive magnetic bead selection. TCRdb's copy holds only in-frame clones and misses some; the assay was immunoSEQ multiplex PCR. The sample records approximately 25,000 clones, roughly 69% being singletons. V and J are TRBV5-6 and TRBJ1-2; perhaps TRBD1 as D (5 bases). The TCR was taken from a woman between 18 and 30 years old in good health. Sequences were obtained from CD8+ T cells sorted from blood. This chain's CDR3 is CASSVGGGGYGYTF. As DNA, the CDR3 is TGTGCCAGCAGCGTGGGCGGGGGAGGCTATGGCTACACCTTC.